Presented here are 14 T cell receptor beta chains from one specimen sequenced in a study of vaccination effects on CD4 cells after COVID-19. Here immunoSEQ multiplex PCR was the method, and the copy in TCRdb shows in-frame clones only, minus some. The sample holds tens of thousands of clones, approximately 76% seen once. Their antigens remain unidentified. Expansion with viral peptide pools was applied to antigen-specific CD4+ T cells by the ViraFEST assay prior to sequencing. Scientists isolated CD4+ T cells after an approximately 11-day culture period ended. Two-dose BNT162b2 or mRNA-1273 vaccination was given to participants. The sample in question was CD4+ T cells from PBMCs cultured with HCoV-OC43 spike peptides, obtained after COVID-19 vaccination. Noted subset: HCoV-OC43 spike overlapping peptide pool stimulation. These receptors were collected from a human donor who received a COVID-19 vaccine.

CDR3 region: CASGPRGTENEKLFF. CDR3 nucleotides: TGTGCTAGTGGTCCTCGGGGGACAGAGAATGAAAAACTGTTTTTT. This chain joins TRBV12-5 and TRBJ1-4; 7 nucleotides agree with TRBD1. V was clipped by 5 bases and J by 5 bases; unmatched bases: 8. Looked up from germline, CDR1 is LGHNT and CDR2 is FRNRAP. There are 15 residues in the CDR3.

The chain combines TRBV6-1 with TRBJ1-5; TRBD1 is a possible D gene (6 bases). This CDR3 comprises 15 residues. The V end lost 0 bases, the J end lost 8 bases, and 14 bases lay between the germline ends. Germline values: CDR1 MNHNS, CDR2 SASEGT. The CDR3 region is CASSEALRGMEPQHF. The DNA of the CDR3 is TGTGCCAGCAGTGAAGCGCTCAGGGGTATGGAGCCCCAGCATTTT.

The chain joins TRBV7-3 to TRBJ2-3; D uncertain. V was trimmed by 5 bases and J by 7 bases, leaving 19 bases between them. Per the germline V gene, CDR1 is SGHTA and CDR2 is FQGTGA. This CDR3 is 15 amino acids long. CDR3 DNA: TGTGCCAGCAGCCCCTCGGCAGGAGACGTTTATACGCAGTATTTT. It translates to CASSPSAGDVYTQYF.

The gene calls are TRBV7-3 and TRBJ2-1; D not resolved. The CDR3 consists of 13 residues. Trimming took off 2 bases at V and 7 bases at J, with 9 bases between the two ends. Germline assignment: CDR1 SGHTA and CDR2 FQGTGA. CDR3 sequence (DNA): TGTGCCAGCAGCTTATCCCGGTATAATGAGCAGTTCTTC. Translating it yields CASSLSRYNEQFF.

The CDR3 region is CASSPQIAGGSSGELFF. Here the CDR3 DNA reads TGCGCCAGCAGCCCACAAATAGCGGGGGGGTCTTCCGGGGAGCTGTTTTTT. The rearrangement joins TRBV4-1 to TRBJ2-2; 11 nucleotides line up with TRBD2. This CDR3 is 17 amino acids long. From germline, CDR1 is MGHRA and CDR2 YSYEKL. The V segment lost 4 bases and the J segment 6 bases; nucleotides outside the gene matches: 10.

This chain links TRBV30 with TRBJ1-2; no definite D call. Looked up from germline, CDR1 is GTSNPN and CDR2 is SVGIG (reference sequence). V lost 2 bases and J 0 bases, leaving 10 bases between the germline ends. The CDR3 has 14 amino acids. The CDR3 loop reads CAWSRAGANYGYTF. The CDR3 coding sequence is TGTGCCTGGAGTAGGGCGGGAGCTAACTATGGCTACACCTTC.

The rearrangement joins TRBV30 to TRBJ1-5; D remains ambiguous. Trimming left V 0 bases short and J 6 bases short, with 9 bases between. This CDR3 is 13 amino acids long. The germline CDR1 and CDR2 sequences are GTSNPN and SVGIG (reference sequence). The CDR3 DNA reads as TGTGCCTGGAGTGTATCAGAAGCTCAGCCCCAGCATTTT. This gives the protein CAWSVSEAQPQHF.

J is TRBJ1-2 and V is TRBV19, with a possible D match to TRBD1 (5 bases). V was cut by 3 bases and J by 4 bases, with 9 bases left in between. CDR1 LNHDA and CDR2 SQIVND come from the germline V gene (reference sequence). The CDR3 has 13 residues. The CDR3 region is CASSIDRSYGYTF. The CDR3 DNA sequence: TGTGCCAGTAGTATCGACAGAAGCTATGGCTACACCTTC.

The genes are TRBV4-1 and TRBJ2-3; 7 bases fit TRBD2. Germline trimming cut 1 base from V and 4 bases from J; bases unmatched to any gene: 2. From germline, CDR1 is MGHRA and CDR2 YSYEKL. This CDR3 has 14 residues. This chain's CDR3 is CASSQGLASDTQYF. CDR3 nucleotide sequence: TGCGCCAGCAGCCAAGGACTAGCCTCAGATACGCAGTATTTT.

The rearrangement links TRBV6-2 or TRBV6-3 to TRBJ2-3, with 10 bases matching TRBD2. Germline CDR1 reads MNHEY; CDR2 reads SVGEGT. The V segment lost 3 bases and the J segment 6 bases; nucleotides outside the gene matches: 12. The CDR3 loop spans 17 amino acids. As DNA, the CDR3 is TGTGCCAGCAGTTATCTCCTAGCGGGGGTTTCCGGGGATACGCAGTATTTT. Amino acid sequence: CASSYLLAGVSGDTQYF.

This rearrangement joins TRBV19 to TRBJ2-2, with D possibly being TRBD2 (6 bases). Between the trimmed V and J ends, which lost 3 bases and 5 bases, there was a span of 19 bases. Germline assignment: CDR1 LNHDA and CDR2 SQIVND (reference sequence). CDR3 size: 17 residues. CDR3 residues: CASSIMGLTIVTGELFF. Written as DNA, the CDR3 is TGTGCCAGTAGTATTATGGGACTGACAATTGTTACCGGGGAGCTGTTTTTT.

The rearrangement joins TRBV19 to TRBJ1-5, with D maybe TRBD1 (6 bases). The germline V and J ends were trimmed by 1 base and 3 bases, with 10 bases remaining between them. Germline CDR1 reads LNHDA; CDR2 reads SQIVND (reference sequence). This CDR3 spans 15 amino acids. CDR3 region: CASSIAGGSNQPQHF. The CDR3 DNA is TGTGCCAGTAGTATAGCCGGGGGCTCCAATCAGCCCCAGCATTTT.

The rearrangement uses TRBV3-1 (or the pseudogene TRBV3-2) and TRBJ2-3, with TRBD2 identical over 11 bases. The CDR3 runs 15 residues. Trimming cost V 3 bases and J 4 bases; bases outside gene matches: 3. Germline V lookup: CDR1 LGHDT, CDR2 YNNKEL (reference sequence). The CDR3 spells CASSHSGGAADTQYF. CDR3 DNA: TGTGCCAGCAGCCATAGCGGGGGGGCTGCAGATACGCAGTATTTT.

The gene calls are TRBV29-1 and TRBJ2-5, with 8 positions matching TRBD2. The length of the CDR3 is 12 residues. Germline CDR1 is SQVTM and CDR2 is ANQGSEA. The V and J ends lost 6 bases and 2 bases, in that order; junction bases with no gene match: 2. CDR3 DNA sequence: TGCAGCGTGTGCGGGGGGCAAGAGACCCAGTACTTC. As protein: CSVCGGQETQYF.